Following are 21 T cell receptor beta chains from one sample sequenced in a study of blood T cells in healthy people across ages. Combining a sample-barcoded 5' primer with a J-beta primer mix, a second PCR ran for roughly 6 to 12 cycles. Using its own MiXCR run on the 5' RACE reads, TCRdb lists one record per CDR3 protein. Among around 820,000 distinct CDR3 sequences listed, around 25% were seen once. This sample also appeared in a second study, on T cells of mothers and their children.

The specimen was blood. Receptors originate from a boy aged 5-17 years in good health.

The chain has TRBV20-1 and TRBJ2-6; D not certain. The CDR3 consists of 16 residues. CDR1 DFQATT and CDR2 SNEGSKA come from the germline V gene (reference sequence). V was cut by 2 bases and J by 0 bases, with 11 bases left in between. This CDR3 reads CSARNFRTSGANVLTF. CDR3 in DNA: TGCAGTGCTAGAAACTTCCGAACCTCTGGGGCCAACGTCCTGACTTTC.

This clonotype was detected many times. The chain links TRBV6-2 or TRBV6-3 to TRBJ1-1; tentatively, D is TRBD1 (5 bases). The CDR3 length is 13 residues. Trimming took 3 bases from V and 4 from J, leaving 9 bases between them. Germline lookup yields CDR1 MNHEY and CDR2 SVGEGT. The CDR3 DNA sequence: TGTGCCAGCAGTTATTCGGGGGGCACTGAAGCTTTCTTT. It is translated as CASSYSGGTEAFF.

The chain has TRBV12-3 or TRBV12-4 and TRBJ2-7; D possibly corresponds to TRBD2 (5 bases). CDR3 size: 15 residues. V dropped 3 bases and J dropped 1 base, with 13 bases sitting between them. In nucleotides, the CDR3 is TGTGCCAGCAGTTTGAAAGTGGAGGCGTCCTACGAGCAGTACTTC. It translates to CASSLKVEASYEQYF.

This clonotype was seen more than once but under ten times. The chain combines TRBV18 with TRBJ1-5, with D possibly TRBD1 on 5 matching bases. Germline V lookup: CDR1 KGHSH, CDR2 LQKENI. V was clipped by 6 bases and J by 5 bases, with 14 bases between them. This CDR3 contains 14 residues. As DNA, the CDR3 is TGTGCCAGCTCCCCCATTCAGGGAGATCAGCCCCAGCATTTT. Translated: CASSPIQGDQPQHF.

This clonotype was seen only a few times. The chain joins TRBV7-2 to TRBJ1-1; D gene ambiguous. From germline, CDR1 is SGHTA and CDR2 FQGNSA. The CDR3 has 13 residues. V was clipped by 1 base and J by 11 bases, with 14 bases between them. The CDR3 sequence is CASSLDTIIGAFF. CDR3 sequence (DNA): TGTGCCAGCAGCTTAGACACCATTATAGGGGCTTTCTTT. Full variable domain (remainder filled in from reference TRBV7-2 and TRBJ1-1): GAGVSQSPSNKVTEKGKDVELRCDPISGHTALYWYRQSLGQGLEFLIYFQGNSAPDKSGLPSDRFSAERTGGSVSTLTIQRTQQEDSAVYLCASSLDTIIGAFFGQGTRLTVV.

The chain has TRBV12-3 or TRBV12-4 and TRBJ2-5; D is unclear. The CDR3 sequence is 12 residues long. V was clipped by 5 bases and J by 4 bases, with 8 bases between them. The CDR3 region is CASSAVGETQYF. CDR3 sequence (DNA): TGTGCCAGCAGTGCCGTCGGAGAGACCCAGTACTTC.

The chain uses TRBV20-1 and TRBJ2-7, with TRBD2 matching over 7 bases. The CDR3 contains 16 residues. Trimming removed 0 bases from V and 1 base from J; junction bases left unmatched: 9. CDR1 and CDR2 from the germline V gene are DFQATT and SNEGSKA (reference sequence). This CDR3 is CSARDWGRVLSYEQYF. The CDR3, as DNA: TGCAGTGCTAGAGATTGGGGGAGGGTCCTGTCCTACGAGCAGTACTTC.

This chain uses TRBV28 with TRBJ2-5, with TRBD2 identical over 7 bases. Germline trimming cut 1 base from V and 1 base from J; bases unmatched to any gene: 6. The length of the CDR3 is 16 residues. Germline V gene sequence: CDR1 MDHEN, CDR2 SYDVKM. The CDR3 DNA sequence: TGTGCCAGCAGTTTATCCTCGGGGAGGGGCCAAGAGACCCAGTACTTC. Translated: CASSLSSGRGQETQYF.

This clonotype turned up a few times. The chain employs TRBV7-8 and TRBJ2-3; D possibly corresponds to TRBD2 (5 bases). There are 15 residues in the CDR3. Trimming stripped 5 bases from V and 2 bases from J, with 14 bases between. Per germline, CDR1 SGHVS and CDR2 FQNEAQ. The CDR3 loop is CASSPDPGITDTQYF. CDR3 DNA: TGTGCCAGCAGCCCTGACCCGGGGATCACAGATACGCAGTATTTT.

This sequence joins TRBV7-9 and TRBJ2-5; no clear D. CDR1 SEHNR and CDR2 FQNEAQ come from the germline V gene (reference sequence). V shed 7 bases and J shed 3 bases, with 18 bases lying between them. The CDR3 has 15 amino acids. Written as DNA, the CDR3 is TGTGCCAGCATCGAGCCAAACGGGCTCGAAGAGACCCAGTACTTC. Its protein is CASIEPNGLEETQYF.

The V call is TRBV6-5, the J call TRBJ2-5; D unclear. CDR3 length: 14 residues. V was shortened by 5 bases and J by 4 bases, with 14 bases between the two germline ends. Germline CDR1 MNHEY, CDR2 SVGAGI. CDR3 nucleotide sequence: TGTGCCAGCAGTCGCTTAGACGGGCGAGAGACCCAGTACTTC. This codes for CASSRLDGRETQYF.

This clonotype was counted only a few times. Lacking the conserved final phenylalanine or tryptophan, this CDR3 likely reflects a read error. The V and J genes are TRBV6-6 and TRBJ2-4; 11 bases line up with TRBD2. The CDR3 has 15 amino acids. Germline V CDR1 and CDR2: MNHNY, SVGAGI (reference sequence). The ends lost 6 bases at V and 1 base at J; junction bases unmatched: 2. The CDR3 loop reads CASSRLAGAKNIQYL. CDR3 sequence (DNA): TGTGCCAGCAGCCGACTAGCGGGGGCCAAAAACATTCAGTACCTC.

Here the CDR3 reads CSARGSRKEETQYF. The CDR3 bases are TGCAGTGCTAGAGGGAGTAGAAAAGAAGAGACCCAGTACTTC. The J gene is TRBJ2-5, the V gene TRBV20-1; D gene ambiguous. The CDR3 spans 14 residues. V was trimmed by 1 base and J by 3 bases, leaving 12 bases between them. Germline values: CDR1 DFQATT, CDR2 SNEGSKA (reference sequence).

J is TRBJ1-2 and V is TRBV7-2, with 7 bases aligning to TRBD1. The CDR3 length is 16 residues. After removal of 5 bases from V and 1 base from J, the junction contained 10 bases not matched to a gene. Looked up from germline, CDR1 is SGHTA and CDR2 is FQGNSA. DNA for the CDR3: TGTGCCAGCAGCACGCGACAGGGACGGGGTAACTATGGCTACACCTTC. This codes for CASSTRQGRGNYGYTF.

This clonotype came up a few times. At one of its ends the junction is not consistent with the germline gene, which may arise from a read error. The genes are TRBV12-3 or TRBV12-4 and TRBJ1-2; D is perhaps TRBD1 (6 bases). This CDR3 is built from 17 residues. CDR3 DNA sequence: TGTGCCGGCAGTTTTGGAGGGGGGTCGTTAATGGACTATGGCTACACCTTC. Its translation: CAGSFGGGSLMDYGYTF.

The rearrangement joins TRBV15 to TRBJ1-2; no reliable D call. V lost 1 base and J 4 bases, leaving 7 bases between the germline ends. From germline, CDR1 is LNHNV and CDR2 YYDKDF (reference sequence). The length of the CDR3 is 13 residues. The CDR3 coding sequence is TGTGCCACCAGCAGAGCCGACTTCTATGGCTACACCTTC. It codes for CATSRADFYGYTF.

J is TRBJ1-2 and V is TRBV7-2; D gene unclear. The V end was cut by 5 bases, the J end by 0 bases, with 10 bases between. CDR1 is SGHTA, CDR2 FQGNSA, per germline. CDR3 size: 14 residues. For the CDR3, the DNA is TGTGCCAGCAGCATCACAAGGTCTAACTATGGCTACACCTTC. Its translation: CASSITRSNYGYTF.

The chain links TRBV7-9 to TRBJ2-6; TRBD1 matches 7 bases. J lost 2 bases, V lost 5 bases, and 9 bases had no gene match. The length of the CDR3 is 17 residues. Germline V gene lookup returns CDR1 SEHNR and CDR2 FQNEAQ (reference sequence). The CDR3 coding sequence is TGTGCCAGCAGCCCGGGACAGATTACGCCTGGGGCCAACGTCCTGACTTTC. The encoded protein is CASSPGQITPGANVLTF.

This clonotype was seen a handful of times. This CDR3 reads CATQGWRTDTQYF. The CDR3 nucleotides are TGTGCCACCCAGGGGTGGCGTACAGATACGCAGTATTTT. The V and J genes are TRBV12-3 or TRBV12-4 and TRBJ2-3, with TRBD1 as a possible D gene (6 bases). V was shortened by 10 bases and J by 3 bases, with 14 bases between the two germline ends. The CDR3 extends over 13 amino acids.

This clonotype appeared a few times. The chain is built from TRBV27 and TRBJ1-2; D remains unclear. This CDR3 has 14 amino acids. Germline lookup yields CDR1 MNHEY and CDR2 SMNVEV (reference sequence). The V and J ends lost 3 bases and 2 bases respectively, with 10 bases between them. The CDR3 region has the DNA TGTGCCAGCAGTTTCACAGAAAACAACTATGGCTACACCTTC. This translates into CASSFTENNYGYTF.

This sequence joins TRBV5-1 and TRBJ1-1, with 7 bases identical to TRBD1. Germline V CDR1 and CDR2: SGHRS, YFSETQ. The CDR3 totals 18 residues. The V gene end was trimmed by 1 base and the J gene end by 1 base; junction bases not matched to a gene: 13. DNA of the CDR3: TGCGCCAGCAGCTTGAGGGGGCATTGGGACAGCCAGAACACTGAAGCTTTCTTT. Amino acid sequence: CASSLRGHWDSQNTEAFF.